The next 27 T cell receptor beta chains were all read from a single sample in a study of T cell changes during pregnancy in multiple sclerosis. Sequencing was performed with immunoSEQ multiplex PCR; in TCRdb, only in-frame clones are kept and a portion is missing. The data hold approximately 59,000 clones, with approximately 89% observed a single time. Specimen: peripheral blood, collected in the third trimester of pregnancy. Every receptor here comes from a female donor in good health, enrolled as a control in a pregnancy study.

J is TRBJ2-1 and V is TRBV18; D is perhaps TRBD1 (6 bases). Trimming left V 6 bases short and J 7 bases short, with 10 bases between. Germline lookup yields CDR1 KGHSH and CDR2 LQKENI. This CDR3 is 12 amino acids long. CDR3 sequence: CASSRDRNEQFF. The DNA of the CDR3 is TGTGCCAGCTCGCGAGACAGGAATGAGCAGTTCTTC.

V usage is TRBV5-4 and J usage is TRBJ1-6; 7 bases align to TRBD1. Germline loops: CDR1 SGHNT, CDR2 YYREEE (reference sequence). The CDR3 loop spans 14 amino acids. The V gene end was trimmed by 5 bases and the J gene end by 5 bases; junction bases not matched to a gene: 4. In nucleotides, the CDR3 is TGTGCCAGCAGGGGGGGACAGCATAATTCACCCCTCCACTTT. Amino acid sequence: CASRGGQHNSPLHF.

The V call is TRBV5-1, the J call TRBJ2-2, with D perhaps matching TRBD1 (6 bases). Per the germline V gene, CDR1 is SGHRS and CDR2 is YFSETQ. The CDR3 totals 12 residues. Trimming took 3 bases from V and 7 from J, leaving 7 bases between them. In nucleotides, the CDR3 is TGCGCCAGCAGCTACAGGGTCGGGGAGCTGTTTTTT. Encoded protein: CASSYRVGELFF.

The rearrangement links TRBV7-8 to TRBJ2-3, with TRBD2 as a possible D gene (7 bases). Looked up from germline, CDR1 is SGHVS and CDR2 is FQNEAQ. Between the trimmed V and J ends, which lost 1 base and 4 bases, there was a span of 15 bases. The CDR3 covers 16 residues. CDR3 loop: CASSLGRGGRSDTQYF. The CDR3 DNA sequence: TGTGCCAGCAGCTTAGGGAGGGGGGGCCGCTCAGATACGCAGTATTTT.

The chain employs TRBV18 and TRBJ2-2, with 7 nucleotides matching TRBD1. The CDR3 covers 14 residues. J lost 4 bases, V lost 5 bases, and 4 bases had no gene match. In germline, CDR1 is KGHSH, CDR2 LQKENI. Here the CDR3 DNA reads TGTGCCAGCTCAACGACAGGGTTCACCGGGGAGCTGTTTTTT. This codes for CASSTTGFTGELFF. The full variable domain, rest sourced from reference TRBV18 and TRBJ2-2, is NAGVMQNPRHLVRRRGQEARLRCSPMKGHSHVYWYRQLPEEGLKFMVYLQKENIIDESGMPKERFSAEFPKEGPSILRIQQVVRGDSAAYFCASSTTGFTGELFFGEGSRLTVL.

The chain carries TRBV7-9 and TRBJ1-6; D uncertain. The CDR3 sequence is 19 residues long. From germline, CDR1 is SEHNR and CDR2 FQNEAQ (reference sequence). V gave up 0 bases and J gave up 0 bases, with 15 bases separating them. This CDR3 reads CASSLAGVEQVSYNSPLHF. As DNA, the CDR3 is TGTGCCAGCAGCTTAGCTGGCGTCGAGCAGGTCTCCTATAATTCACCCCTCCACTTT.

The genes are TRBV6-1 and TRBJ1-1; D might be TRBD1 (5 bases). The CDR3 length is 15 residues. The germline gives CDR1 MNHNS, CDR2 SASEGT. Trimming left V 6 bases short and J 1 base short, with 15 bases between. The CDR3 is CASRLEGLKNTEAFF. CDR3 sequence (DNA): TGTGCCAGCAGATTAGAGGGACTGAAGAACACTGAAGCTTTCTTT.

The table lists this clone with a count of one. Written as DNA, the CDR3 is TGTGCCAGCAGCCTTCGAACAGGGGCGACAGATACGCAGTATTTT. Its protein is CASSLRTGATDTQYF. The chain employs TRBV14 and TRBJ2-3; the match to TRBD1 covers 7 bases. The germline V gene encodes CDR1 SGHDN and CDR2 FVKESK. Trimming took 4 bases from V and 3 from J; bases not matched to a gene: 7. CDR3 length equals 15 residues.

The chain has TRBV7-3 and TRBJ2-3; the match to TRBD1 covers 8 bases. V dropped 6 bases and J dropped 1; count of bases not matched to a gene: 9. CDR1 SGHTA and CDR2 FQGTGA come from the germline V gene. CDR3 length equals 16 residues. The CDR3 here is CASRYRAGGGTDTQYF. The CDR3 DNA reads TGTGCCAGCAGATATCGTGCAGGGGGCGGCACAGATACGCAGTATTTT.

The chain combines TRBV5-4 with TRBJ2-1; 8 bases fit TRBD1. CDR1 and CDR2 from the germline V gene are SGHNT and YYREEE (reference sequence). V was pared by 0 bases and J by 16 bases, with 9 bases of the junction left unmatched. The CDR3 runs 13 residues. The CDR3 nucleotides read TGTGCCAGCAGCTTGGTACTCCAGGGGGCTGTATTCTTC. Translating it yields CASSLVLQGAVFF. Together with reference TRBV5-4 and TRBJ2-1, the CDR3 gives the full variable domain: ETGVTQSPTHLIKTRGQQVTLRCSSQSGHNTVSWYQQALGQGPQFIFQYYREEENGRGNFPPRFSGLQFPNYSSELNVNALELDDSALYLCASSLVLQGAVFFGPGTRLTVL.

The J gene is TRBJ1-2, the V gene TRBV14, with TRBD1 identical over 8 bases. The CDR3 has 17 amino acids. Germline V gives CDR1 SGHDN, CDR2 FVKESK. The junction had 12 bases not matched to a gene; V was cut back by 4 bases and J by 2 bases. DNA for the CDR3: TGTGCCAGCAGCCTCCCCGGACAGGGCGGAGGGAACTATGGCTACACCTTC. This encodes CASSLPGQGGGNYGYTF. Together with reference TRBV14 and TRBJ1-2, the CDR3 gives the full variable domain: EAGVTQFPSHSVIEKGQTVTLRCDPISGHDNLYWYRRVMGKEIKFLLHFVKESKQDESGMPNNRFLAERTGGTYSTLKVQPAELEDSGVYFCASSLPGQGGGNYGYTFGSGTRLTVV.

This chain uses TRBV10-3 with TRBJ2-7; 10 nucleotides align to TRBD2. The CDR3 loop spans 11 amino acids. Germline values: CDR1 ENHRY, CDR2 SYGVKD. CDR3 region: CAAGTSEEQYF. The CDR3 coding sequence is TGTGCTGCCGGGACTAGCGAGGAGCAGTACTTC.

The genes are TRBV5-1 and TRBJ1-1; TRBD1 is a possible D gene (6 bases). The CDR3 is 15 amino acids. V was clipped by 0 bases and J by 5 bases, with 14 bases between them. CDR1 is SGHRS, CDR2 YFSETQ, per germline. This chain's CDR3 is CASSLVDRLGTEAFF. The CDR3 region has the DNA TGCGCCAGCAGCTTGGTAGACAGGCTCGGTACTGAAGCTTTCTTT.

The chain uses TRBV4-1 and TRBJ1-4; TRBD1 agrees at 7 bases. This CDR3 spans 15 amino acids. The ends lost 2 bases at V and 1 base at J; junction bases unmatched: 1. The V gene's germline CDR1 is MGHRA and CDR2 YSYEKL. CDR3 DNA sequence: TGCGCCAGCAGCCAACACAGGGGAACTAATGAAAAACTGTTTTTT. Protein product: CASSQHRGTNEKLFF.

This chain links TRBV4-2 with TRBJ2-7; the D is unclear. With 3 bases removed from V and 1 base from J, the gap between germline ends came to 7 bases. This CDR3 is built from 13 residues. The germline V gene encodes CDR1 LGHNA and CDR2 YNFKEQ. CDR3 DNA sequence: TGTGCCAGCAGCCACAGCGAATCCTACGAGCAGTACTTC. The encoded protein is CASSHSESYEQYF.

This clone has more than one count but fewer than ten. The chain joins TRBV19 to TRBJ1-3; no reliable D call. Per germline, CDR1 LNHDA and CDR2 SQIVND (reference sequence). Trimming removed 6 bases from V and 2 bases from J, with 8 bases in between. CDR3 length: 13 residues. The DNA for the CDR3 is TGTGCCAGTAGAGTAGGAGCTGGAAACACCATATATTTT. This translates into CASRVGAGNTIYF. The variable domain in full, with the rest retrieved from reference TRBV19 and TRBJ1-3, is DGGITQSPKYLFRKEGQNVTLSCEQNLNHDAMYWYRQDPGQGLRLIYYSQIVNDFQKGDIAEGYSVSREKKESFPLTVTSAQKNPTAFYLCASRVGAGNTIYFGEGSWLTVV.

CDR3 DNA sequence: TGTGCCAGCAGCTCCGGGCGGGGCTTCCCGATGGGCTACACCTTC. It encodes CASSSGRGFPMGYTF. The genes are TRBV7-2 and TRBJ1-2; the D gene is possibly TRBD1 (5 bases). This CDR3 region has 15 residues. Germline V gives CDR1 SGHTA, CDR2 FQGNSA. V lost 4 bases and J lost 8, with 20 bases in between.

In this sample, this clone turned up once. This chain uses TRBV27 with TRBJ1-4; 7 positions agree with TRBD1. With 7 bases clipped from V and 3 bases from J, the junction kept 8 bases outside the gene matches. This CDR3 comprises 15 residues. CDR1 is MNHEY and CDR2 is SMNVEV in the germline V gene (reference sequence). The CDR3: CASTLTGPPNEKLFF. DNA for the CDR3: TGTGCCAGCACCCTGACAGGGCCCCCTAATGAAAAACTGTTTTTT.

The rearrangement uses TRBV2 and TRBJ1-5; possible D gene TRBD1, 5 bases. The CDR3 is 14 residues long. Germline lookup yields CDR1 SNHLY and CDR2 FYNNEI. V was pared by 3 bases and J by 2 bases, with 8 bases between. The CDR3 DNA sequence: TGTGCCAGCAGTGATCAAGGGGGCAATCAGCCCCAGCATTTT. It codes for CASSDQGGNQPQHF.

This chain joins TRBV5-5 and TRBJ1-1; D is unclear. Trimming took 1 base from V and 0 from J, leaving 10 bases between them. Germline CDR1 and CDR2: SGHKS and YYEKEE (reference sequence). The CDR3 sequence is 15 residues long. CDR3: CASSLFGGVNTEAFF. The CDR3 nucleotides are TGTGCCAGCAGCTTGTTTGGAGGAGTGAACACTGAAGCTTTCTTT.

V and J are TRBV6-1 and TRBJ2-7, with D perhaps matching TRBD2 (6 bases). Germline-derived CDR1 and CDR2 are MNHNS and SASEGT. The CDR3 length is 14 residues. Trimming shortened V by 5 bases and J by 7 bases, and 18 bases separated the two germline ends. CDR3 nucleotide sequence: TGTGCCAGCAGTCCCCGCGGGGCGGGGCGTGAGCAGTACTTC. This gives the protein CASSPRGAGREQYF.

Here the CDR3 DNA reads TGTGCCAGCAGCTTAGGCCAGACAGATACGCAGTATTTT. It yields the protein CASSLGQTDTQYF. The rearrangement uses TRBV7-6 and TRBJ2-3; D ambiguous. From germline, CDR1 is SGHVS and CDR2 FNYEAQ. The CDR3 spans 13 residues. With 1 base removed from V and 3 bases from J, the gap between germline ends came to 5 bases.

The V gene is TRBV10-3, the J gene TRBJ2-7; TRBD1 is a possible D gene (6 bases). Germline loops: CDR1 ENHRY, CDR2 SYGVKD. The germline V and J ends were trimmed by 3 bases and 7 bases, with 10 bases remaining between them. This CDR3 has 12 residues. The CDR3 sequence is CAISEQGREQYF. The DNA for the CDR3 is TGTGCCATCAGTGAACAGGGACGAGAGCAGTACTTC.

The chain is built from TRBV30 and TRBJ1-4; 8 bases are shared with TRBD1. CDR1 and CDR2 (germline): GTSNPN, SVGIG (reference sequence). The CDR3 runs 15 residues. V trimming: 2 bases; J trimming: 8 bases; junction bases outside the gene matches: 10. CDR3 bases: TGTGCCTGGAGTTCCGCGGACAGGGAGAGAGAAAAACTGTTTTTT. Protein product: CAWSSADREREKLFF.

The genes are TRBV6-5 and TRBJ1-2, with 8 positions matching TRBD1. The V and J ends lost 10 bases and 8 bases, in that order; junction bases with no gene match: 18. From germline, CDR1 is MNHEY and CDR2 SVGAGI. CDR3 size: 15 residues. CDR3 coding DNA: TGTGCCACCCTTACTTCAGGGGGCGTGAGTGGCGGCTACACCTTC. Amino acids: CATLTSGGVSGGYTF.

J is TRBJ2-1 and V is TRBV5-4, with D unresolved. CDR1 and CDR2 (germline): SGHNT, YYREEE (reference sequence). This CDR3 contains 13 residues. Deletions cut 0 bases from V and 9 bases from J, with 10 bases between. The CDR3 loop reads CASSLAEHTEQFF. In DNA form, the CDR3 reads TGTGCCAGCAGCTTGGCGGAGCACACTGAGCAGTTCTTC. Combining the CDR3 with reference TRBV5-4 and TRBJ2-1 gives the whole variable domain ETGVTQSPTHLIKTRGQQVTLRCSSQSGHNTVSWYQQALGQGPQFIFQYYREEENGRGNFPPRFSGLQFPNYSSELNVNALELDDSALYLCASSLAEHTEQFFGPGTRLTVL.

The chain employs TRBV6-5 and TRBJ2-1; TRBD2 might be the D (6 bases). Trimming took 4 bases from V and 5 from J, leaving 12 bases between them. CDR1 is MNHEY, CDR2 SVGAGI, per germline. This CDR3 spans 14 amino acids. As DNA, the CDR3 is TGTGCCAGCAGTTTGTGGCGGGGTGACAATGAGCAGTTCTTC. The encoded protein is CASSLWRGDNEQFF.